This TCR beta chain was obtained from a study of blood T cell repertoires in COVID-19. Study information: The study drew acute and convalescent COVID-19 samples from the United States, Italy and Spain. T cells, B-cell-depleted T cells, or PBMCs provided the cDNA or gDNA that served as material.

Authors' analysis steps: Amplification with reference gene primers provided the estimates of nucleated cell counts. Some clones are missing from TCRdb's copy, which holds only in-frame ones; the method was immunoSEQ multiplex PCR. V, J and clone size are those of that table, while D and trimming were read from the DNA. Here the sample spans a few hundred thousand clones, 80% to 90% being singletons. The CDR3 is made up of 13 amino acids. Trimming took 3 bases from V and 1 from J, leaving 6 bases between them. The source of this sequence is a woman aged 25 to 39 who had recovered from COVID-19. The specimen sequenced was PBMCs or T cells enriched from blood (not recorded which). V and J are TRBV12-3 or TRBV12-4 and TRBJ1-2; D not resolved. The DNA for the CDR3 is TGTGCCAGCAGTTTCCCCAATAACTATGGCTACACCTTC. Amino acids: CASSFPNNYGYTF.